The 19 T cell receptor beta chains below all came from one sample that was sequenced in a study of identical twins (dated by TCRdb to 2015 to 2016). The library was prepared using 5' RACE. The run used an Illumina HiSeq 2000. TCRdb took the public reads, trimmed them with fastp at Q25, ran MiXCR for clone calling and kept in-frame beta chains. Rows are unified per CDR3 protein, each entry keeping the most common DNA and genes. Recorded for this sample are 430,000 or so distinct CDR3 sequences; around 24% of them occurred a single time. The ten largest make up 2.9% of the sample. Separately, the same data were catalogued under a study of T cells expressing NK-cell markers.

The sample taken for sequencing was CD4+ T cells sorted from blood. The receptors here all came from a woman aged 18-29 years in good health.

This clonotype was seen more than once but under ten times. J is TRBJ2-7 and V is TRBV7-2, with 11 bases identical to TRBD2. Germline V gives CDR1 SGHTA, CDR2 FQGNSA. V lost 5 bases, J lost 2 bases, and 5 bases stayed unmatched. The CDR3 has 15 amino acids. The CDR3 nucleotides read TGTGCCAGCAGCGTTAGCGGGAGGGCCCCCTACGAGCAGTACTTC. Its translation: CASSVSGRAPYEQYF.

This clonotype was observed a few times. The chain recombines TRBV3-1 with TRBJ2-7; a weak D match, TRBD2 (5 bases). V lost 4 bases, J lost 2 bases, and 9 bases lay in between. Germline CDR1 reads LGHDT; CDR2 reads YNNKEL (reference sequence). The CDR3 has 13 residues. The DNA of the CDR3 is TGTGCCAGCAGCCCTCGGGATCCCTACGAGCAGTACTTC. This translates into CASSPRDPYEQYF.

Concerning this clonotype: A junction end diverges from the germline sequence, so it may reflect a read error. V and J are TRBV12-3 or TRBV12-4 and TRBJ2-2; 8 bases are a match to TRBD1. The CDR3 totals 18 residues. In DNA form, the CDR3 reads TGTGCCTGCAGTTTACAGGGGGGAGCGACTCGGGGCACCGGGGAGCTGTTTTTT. It yields the protein CACSLQGGATRGTGELFF.

This clonotype was counted only a few times. The chain combines TRBV12-3 or TRBV12-4 with TRBJ1-2, with TRBD1 matching over 8 bases. V shed 6 bases and J 14 bases; nucleotides not matched to a gene: 8. The CDR3 covers 11 residues. CDR3 amino acids: CASSQQGERTF. CDR3 nucleotide sequence: TGTGCCAGCAGCCAACAGGGGGAAAGGACCTTC.

This clonotype was counted a few times. This rearrangement joins TRBV29-1 to TRBJ2-1; 9 nucleotides align to TRBD1. After removal of 6 bases from V and 4 bases from J, the junction contained 4 bases not matched to a gene. The CDR3 loop spans 13 amino acids. CDR1 is SQVTM and CDR2 is ANQGSEA in the germline V gene. The CDR3 region is CSVTGTGYNEQFF. The DNA for the CDR3 is TGCAGCGTCACCGGGACAGGGTACAATGAGCAGTTCTTC.

Turning to this clonotype: One end of the junction fails to match germline, which may point to a read error. This chain uses TRBV12-3 or TRBV12-4 with TRBJ2-4, with TRBD1 matching 9 bases. This CDR3 comprises 15 residues. CDR3 amino acids: CASSFTGGRKDIQYF. In DNA, the CDR3 is TGTGCCAGCAGTTTCACAGGGGGCCGCAAAGACATTCAGTACTTC.

This clonotype turned up a few times. The chain links TRBV5-1 to TRBJ1-1, with 7 bases aligning to TRBD1. The CDR3 contains 17 residues. Germline lookup yields CDR1 SGHRS and CDR2 YFSETQ. V lost 4 bases and J lost 3; bases outside the gene matches: 15. CDR3 region: CASSESRDSNLDTEAFF. Here the CDR3 DNA reads TGCGCCAGCAGCGAGAGCCGGGACAGTAATCTGGACACTGAAGCTTTCTTT.

This clonotype was detected only a few times. This chain uses TRBV2 with TRBJ1-1; unclear D gene. Trimming cost V 11 bases and J 1 base, with 5 bases left between them. The CDR3 contains 10 residues. Germline CDR1 and CDR2: SNHLY and FYNNEI. DNA for the CDR3: TGTGCCTCGGAGAACACTGAAGCTTTCTTT. The encoded protein is CASENTEAFF.

The chain has TRBV4-3 and TRBJ1-5; TRBD1 aligns across 8 bases. Germline V CDR1 and CDR2: LGHNA, YSLEER. The CDR3 runs to 15 residues. J lost 3 bases, V lost 4 bases, and 5 bases had no gene match. The CDR3 protein is CASSPQGDVNQPQHF. CDR3 in DNA: TGCGCCAGCAGCCCACAGGGGGATGTCAATCAGCCCCAGCATTTT.

The chain employs TRBV20-1 and TRBJ2-7; 9 bases are shared with TRBD2. The length of the CDR3 is 15 residues. V shed 0 bases and J 6 bases; nucleotides not matched to a gene: 9. In germline, CDR1 is DFQATT, CDR2 SNEGSKA (reference sequence). CDR3 amino acids: CSARDRREGRGEQYF. The CDR3 DNA follows: TGCAGTGCTAGAGATCGGCGGGAGGGCCGGGGCGAGCAGTACTTC.

This clonotype was seen a handful of times. The rearrangement links TRBV29-1 to TRBJ1-5; D remains ambiguous. V dropped 3 bases and J dropped 2 bases, with 5 bases sitting between them. The CDR3 is 12 amino acids. Germline CDR1 is SQVTM and CDR2 is ANQGSEA. In nucleotides, the CDR3 is TGCAGCGTTGACCCTGGCAATCAGCCCCAGCATTTT. Translation: CSVDPGNQPQHF.

This clonotype was seen a handful of times. The chain carries TRBV20-1 and TRBJ2-5; no clear D gene. The germline V gene has CDR1 DFQATT and CDR2 SNEGSKA (reference sequence). V lost 4 bases to trimming and J lost 1 base, with 4 bases between them. The CDR3 has 11 amino acids. CDR3 nucleotide sequence: TGCAGTGCTAATGTCCAAGAGACCCAGTACTTC. This translates into CSANVQETQYF.

This clonotype was seen only a few times. The V call is TRBV6-1, the J call TRBJ2-1, with 11 bases identical to TRBD1. Germline CDR1 MNHNS, CDR2 SASEGT. The V segment lost 6 bases and the J segment 10 bases; nucleotides outside the gene matches: 11. The CDR3 spans 15 residues. CDR3 bases: TGTGCCAGCAGCTCAGATGGACAGGGGGCTAGGGAGCAGTTCTTC. Its protein is CASSSDGQGAREQFF.

This clonotype has just a few counts. One end of the junction does not line up with germline, which may come from a read error. The rearrangement links TRBV7-7 to TRBJ2-7, with D unclear. The germline V gene encodes CDR1 SSHAT and CDR2 FNYEAQ (reference sequence). This CDR3 has 13 residues. Here the CDR3 DNA reads TGTGCTAGCAGCTTTCGAGTCTGGGACGAGCAGTACTTC. Protein: CASSFRVWDEQYF. The full variable domain, with the rest looked up from reference TRBV7-7 and TRBJ2-7, is GAGVSQSPRYKVTKRGQDVTLRCDPISSHATLYWYQQALGQGPEFLTYFNYEAQPDKSGLPSDRFSAERPEGSISTLTIQRTEQRDSAMYRCASSFRVWDEQYFGPGTRLTVT.

This clonotype occurred a few times. The chain links TRBV24-1 to TRBJ2-1; 15 positions match TRBD2. With V trimmed by 2 bases and J by 10 bases, 14 bases remained unmatched. The CDR3 spans 19 residues. Germline V gene sequence: CDR1 KGHDR, CDR2 SFDVKD. The CDR3 sequence is CATSDSTGQGLAGGNEQFF. Written as DNA, the CDR3 is TGTGCCACCAGTGATTCCACGGGCCAGGGACTAGCGGGAGGAAACGAGCAGTTCTTC.

In its sample, this clonotype was seen a few times. This rearrangement joins TRBV6-5 to TRBJ2-2; possibly TRBD1 or TRBD2 for D (5 bases each). The V and J ends lost 4 bases and 7 bases respectively, with 16 bases between them. The CDR3 has 15 amino acids. In germline, CDR1 is MNHEY, CDR2 SVGAGI. CDR3 region: CASSSSGTDGGELFF. The DNA for the CDR3 is TGTGCCAGCAGTTCCTCCGGGACGGACGGCGGGGAGCTGTTTTTT.

This chain joins TRBV3-1 and TRBJ1-3; D possibly corresponds to TRBD1 (5 bases). The CDR3 spans 13 residues. V was cut by 1 base and J by 8 bases, with 9 bases left in between. The V gene's germline CDR1 is LGHDT and CDR2 YNNKEL (reference sequence). CDR3 bases: TGTGCCAGCAGCCAAGCCGGGGGGTACACCATATATTTT. Amino acid sequence: CASSQAGGYTIYF.

CDR3 sequence: CSAARGSGNTIYF. Written as DNA, the CDR3 is TGCAGCGCCGCACGGGGATCTGGAAACACCATATATTTT. The genes are TRBV29-1 and TRBJ1-3; D remains ambiguous. The germline V and J ends were trimmed by 7 bases and 1 base, with 11 bases remaining between them. The V gene's germline CDR1 is SQVTM and CDR2 ANQGSEA. This CDR3 has 13 residues.

The rearrangement uses TRBV5-1 and TRBJ2-1, with 8 bases lining up with TRBD2. This CDR3 has 16 amino acids. Germline V lookup: CDR1 SGHRS, CDR2 YFSETQ. The ends lost 3 bases at V and 8 bases at J; junction bases unmatched: 13. The CDR3 nucleotides are TGCGCCAGCAGCTCGACCGGGACTAGTTTGGTGGATGAGCAGTTCTTC. Its translation: CASSSTGTSLVDEQFF.